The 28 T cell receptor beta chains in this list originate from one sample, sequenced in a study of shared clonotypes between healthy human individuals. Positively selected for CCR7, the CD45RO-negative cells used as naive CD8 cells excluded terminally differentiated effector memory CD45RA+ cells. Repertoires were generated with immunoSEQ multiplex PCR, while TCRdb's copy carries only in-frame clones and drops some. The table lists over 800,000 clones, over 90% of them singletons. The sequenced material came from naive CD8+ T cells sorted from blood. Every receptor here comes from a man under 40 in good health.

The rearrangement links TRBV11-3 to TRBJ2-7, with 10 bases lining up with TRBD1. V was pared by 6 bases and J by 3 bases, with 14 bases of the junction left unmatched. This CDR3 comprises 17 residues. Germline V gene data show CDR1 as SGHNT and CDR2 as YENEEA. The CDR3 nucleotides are TGTGCCAGCAGTCGAGGGGAAGGGACAGGGGATATCTACGAGCAGTACTTC. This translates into CASSRGEGTGDIYEQYF.

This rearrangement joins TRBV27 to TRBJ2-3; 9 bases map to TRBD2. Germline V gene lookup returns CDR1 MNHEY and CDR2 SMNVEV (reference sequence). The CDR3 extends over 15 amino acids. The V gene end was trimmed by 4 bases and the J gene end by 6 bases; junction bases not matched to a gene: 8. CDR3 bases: TGTGCCAGCAGTTACGGCGCGGGAGGGTGGGATACGCAGTATTTT. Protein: CASSYGAGGWDTQYF.

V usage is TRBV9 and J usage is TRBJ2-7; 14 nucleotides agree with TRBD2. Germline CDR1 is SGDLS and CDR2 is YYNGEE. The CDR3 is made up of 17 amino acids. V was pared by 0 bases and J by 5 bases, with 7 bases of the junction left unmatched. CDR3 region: CASSVGEGLAGVHEQYF. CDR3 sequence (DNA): TGTGCCAGCAGCGTAGGTGAGGGACTAGCGGGAGTACACGAGCAGTACTTC.

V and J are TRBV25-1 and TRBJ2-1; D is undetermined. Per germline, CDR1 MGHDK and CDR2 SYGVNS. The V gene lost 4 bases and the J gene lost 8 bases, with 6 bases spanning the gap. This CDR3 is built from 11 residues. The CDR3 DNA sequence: TGTGCCAGCAGTGGTGTCGATGAGCAGTTCTTC. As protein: CASSGVDEQFF.

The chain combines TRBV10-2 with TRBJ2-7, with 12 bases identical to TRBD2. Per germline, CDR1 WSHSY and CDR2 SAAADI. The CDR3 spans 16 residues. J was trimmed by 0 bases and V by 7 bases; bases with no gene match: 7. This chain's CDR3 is CASTETTSGGSYEQYF. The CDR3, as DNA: TGCGCCAGCACCGAAACGACTAGCGGGGGCTCCTACGAGCAGTACTTC.

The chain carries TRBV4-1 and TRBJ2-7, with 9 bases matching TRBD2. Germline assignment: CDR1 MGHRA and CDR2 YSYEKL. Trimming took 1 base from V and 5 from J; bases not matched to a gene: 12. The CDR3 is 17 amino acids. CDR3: CASSQVPAIAGANEQYF. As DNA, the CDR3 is TGCGCCAGCAGCCAAGTGCCGGCCATAGCGGGAGCCAACGAGCAGTACTTC.

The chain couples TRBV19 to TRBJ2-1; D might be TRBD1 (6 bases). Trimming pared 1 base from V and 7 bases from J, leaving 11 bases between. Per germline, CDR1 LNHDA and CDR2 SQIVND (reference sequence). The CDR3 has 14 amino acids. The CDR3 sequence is CASSIVGQFNEQFF. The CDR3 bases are TGTGCCAGTAGTATAGTCGGACAGTTTAATGAGCAGTTCTTC.

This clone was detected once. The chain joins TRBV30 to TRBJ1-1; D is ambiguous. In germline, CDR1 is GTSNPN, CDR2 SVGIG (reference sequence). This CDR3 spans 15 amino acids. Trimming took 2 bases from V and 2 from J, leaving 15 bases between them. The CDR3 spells CAWSTPEGPNTEAFF. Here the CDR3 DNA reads TGTGCCTGGAGTACACCTGAAGGACCCAACACTGAAGCTTTCTTT.

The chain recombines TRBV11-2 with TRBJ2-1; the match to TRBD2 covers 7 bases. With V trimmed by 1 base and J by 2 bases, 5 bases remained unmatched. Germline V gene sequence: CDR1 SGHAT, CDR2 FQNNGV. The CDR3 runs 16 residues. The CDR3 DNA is TGTGCCAGCAGCTTAGCGGCTAGCGGCACCTACAATGAGCAGTTCTTC. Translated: CASSLAASGTYNEQFF.

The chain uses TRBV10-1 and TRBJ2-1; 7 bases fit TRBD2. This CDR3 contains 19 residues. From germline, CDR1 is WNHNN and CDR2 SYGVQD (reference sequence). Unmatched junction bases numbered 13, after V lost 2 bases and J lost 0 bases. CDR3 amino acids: CASSEKRVGGSVSYNEQFF. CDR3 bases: TGCGCCAGCAGTGAGAAGCGGGTTGGCGGGAGCGTCTCCTACAATGAGCAGTTCTTC.

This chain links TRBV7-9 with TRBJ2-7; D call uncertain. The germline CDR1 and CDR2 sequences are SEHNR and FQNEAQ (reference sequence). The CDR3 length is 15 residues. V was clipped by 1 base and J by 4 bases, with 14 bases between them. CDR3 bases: TGTGCCAGCAGCTTAGGAACGCCTATAGATTACGAGCAGTACTTC. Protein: CASSLGTPIDYEQYF.

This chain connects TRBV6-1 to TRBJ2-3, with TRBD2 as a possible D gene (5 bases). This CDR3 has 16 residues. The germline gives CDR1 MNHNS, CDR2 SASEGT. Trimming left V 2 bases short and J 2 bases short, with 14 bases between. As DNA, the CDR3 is TGTGCCAGCAGTGAAATACGGGGTAGAACCACAGATACGCAGTATTTT. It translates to CASSEIRGRTTDTQYF.

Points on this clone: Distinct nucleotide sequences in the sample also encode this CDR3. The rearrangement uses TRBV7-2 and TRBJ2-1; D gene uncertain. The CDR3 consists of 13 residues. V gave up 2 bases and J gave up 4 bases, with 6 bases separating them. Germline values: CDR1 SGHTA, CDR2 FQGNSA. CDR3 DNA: TGTGCCAGCAGCTTAACCGGATACAATGAGCAGTTCTTC. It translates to CASSLTGYNEQFF.

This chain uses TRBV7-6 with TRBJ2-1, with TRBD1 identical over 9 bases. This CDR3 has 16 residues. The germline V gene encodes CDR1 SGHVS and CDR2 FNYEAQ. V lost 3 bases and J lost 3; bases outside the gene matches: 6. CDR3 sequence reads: CASSFSWDRDYNEQFF. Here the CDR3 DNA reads TGTGCCAGCAGCTTCTCCTGGGACAGGGACTACAATGAGCAGTTCTTC.

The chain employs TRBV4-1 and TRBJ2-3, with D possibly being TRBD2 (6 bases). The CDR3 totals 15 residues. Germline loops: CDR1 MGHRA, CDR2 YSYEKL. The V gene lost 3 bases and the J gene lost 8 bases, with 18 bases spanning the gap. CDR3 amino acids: CASSQRLGEAVTQYF. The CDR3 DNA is TGCGCCAGCAGCCAGCGACTAGGGGAGGCTGTTACGCAGTATTTT.

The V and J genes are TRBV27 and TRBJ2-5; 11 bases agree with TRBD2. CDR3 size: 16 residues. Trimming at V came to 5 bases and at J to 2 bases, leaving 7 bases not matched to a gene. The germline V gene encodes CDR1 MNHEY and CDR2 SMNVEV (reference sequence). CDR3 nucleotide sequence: TGTGCCAGCAGTCAGTTAGCGGGAGGGCCACAAGAGACCCAGTACTTC. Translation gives CASSQLAGGPQETQYF.

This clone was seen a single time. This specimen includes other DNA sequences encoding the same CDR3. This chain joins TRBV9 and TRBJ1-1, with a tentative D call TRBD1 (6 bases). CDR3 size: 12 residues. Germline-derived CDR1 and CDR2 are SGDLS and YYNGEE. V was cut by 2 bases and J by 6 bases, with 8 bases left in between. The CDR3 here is CASSVEGAEAFF. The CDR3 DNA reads TGTGCCAGCAGCGTTGAGGGGGCTGAAGCTTTCTTT.

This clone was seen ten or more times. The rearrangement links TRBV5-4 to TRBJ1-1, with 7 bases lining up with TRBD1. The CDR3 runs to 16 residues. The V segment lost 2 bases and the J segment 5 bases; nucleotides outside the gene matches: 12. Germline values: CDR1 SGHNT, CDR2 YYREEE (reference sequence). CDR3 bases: TGTGCCAGCAGCTTCGGGTCTATACAGGGGAGTACTGAAGCTTTCTTT. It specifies CASSFGSIQGSTEAFF.

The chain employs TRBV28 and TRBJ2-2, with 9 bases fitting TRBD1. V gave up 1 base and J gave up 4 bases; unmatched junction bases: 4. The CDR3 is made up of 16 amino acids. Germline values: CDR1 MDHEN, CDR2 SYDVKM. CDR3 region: CASSLLGTGLTGELFF. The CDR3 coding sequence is TGTGCCAGCAGTTTATTAGGGACAGGGCTCACCGGGGAGCTGTTTTTT.

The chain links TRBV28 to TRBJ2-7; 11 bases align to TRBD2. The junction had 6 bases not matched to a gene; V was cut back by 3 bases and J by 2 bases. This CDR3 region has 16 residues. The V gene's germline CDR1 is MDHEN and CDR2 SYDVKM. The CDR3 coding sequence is TGTGCCAGCAGTTTCCCCCTAGCGGGAGGCCCCTACGAGCAGTACTTC. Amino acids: CASSFPLAGGPYEQYF.

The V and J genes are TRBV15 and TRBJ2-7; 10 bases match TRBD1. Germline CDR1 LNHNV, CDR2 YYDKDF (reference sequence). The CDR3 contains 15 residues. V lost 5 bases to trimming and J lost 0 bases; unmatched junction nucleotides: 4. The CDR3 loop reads CATSPGQGSSYEQYF. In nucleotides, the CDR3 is TGTGCCACCAGCCCGGGACAGGGGAGCTCCTACGAGCAGTACTTC.

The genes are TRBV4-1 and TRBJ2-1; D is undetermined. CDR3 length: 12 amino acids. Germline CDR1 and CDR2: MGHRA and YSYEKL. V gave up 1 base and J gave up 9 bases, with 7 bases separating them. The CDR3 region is CASSQAGREQFF. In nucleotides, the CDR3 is TGCGCCAGCAGCCAAGCTGGCCGTGAGCAGTTCTTC.

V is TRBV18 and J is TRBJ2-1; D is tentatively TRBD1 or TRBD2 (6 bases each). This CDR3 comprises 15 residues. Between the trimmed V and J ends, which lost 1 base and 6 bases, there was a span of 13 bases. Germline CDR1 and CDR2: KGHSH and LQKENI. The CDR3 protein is CASSPQGEAPNEQFF. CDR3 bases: TGTGCCAGCTCACCACAGGGGGAGGCTCCCAATGAGCAGTTCTTC.

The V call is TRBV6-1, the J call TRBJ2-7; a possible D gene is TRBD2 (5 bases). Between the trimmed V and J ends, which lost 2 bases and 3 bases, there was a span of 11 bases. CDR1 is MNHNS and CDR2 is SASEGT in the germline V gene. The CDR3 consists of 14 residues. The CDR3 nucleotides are TGTGCCAGCAGTGAACTAGCCAACTTCTACGAGCAGTACTTC. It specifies CASSELANFYEQYF.

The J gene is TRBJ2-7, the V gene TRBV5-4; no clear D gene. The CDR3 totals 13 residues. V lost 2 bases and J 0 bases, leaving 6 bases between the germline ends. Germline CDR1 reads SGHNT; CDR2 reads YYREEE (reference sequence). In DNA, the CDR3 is TGTGCCAGCAGCTTACAGCTCTCCTACGAGCAGTACTTC. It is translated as CASSLQLSYEQYF.

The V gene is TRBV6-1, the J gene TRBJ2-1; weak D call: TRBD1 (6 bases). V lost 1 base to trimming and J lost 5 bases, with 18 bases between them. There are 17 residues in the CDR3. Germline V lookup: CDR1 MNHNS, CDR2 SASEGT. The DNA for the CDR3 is TGTGCCAGCAGTGAAGTTTATAACAGGGTCGTTAACAATGAGCAGTTCTTC. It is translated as CASSEVYNRVVNNEQFF.

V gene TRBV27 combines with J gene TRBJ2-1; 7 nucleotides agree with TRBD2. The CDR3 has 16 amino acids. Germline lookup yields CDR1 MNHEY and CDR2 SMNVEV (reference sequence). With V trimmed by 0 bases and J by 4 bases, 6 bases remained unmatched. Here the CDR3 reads CASSLSGGARYNEQFF. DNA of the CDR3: TGTGCCAGCAGTTTATCGGGAGGGGCACGATACAATGAGCAGTTCTTC.

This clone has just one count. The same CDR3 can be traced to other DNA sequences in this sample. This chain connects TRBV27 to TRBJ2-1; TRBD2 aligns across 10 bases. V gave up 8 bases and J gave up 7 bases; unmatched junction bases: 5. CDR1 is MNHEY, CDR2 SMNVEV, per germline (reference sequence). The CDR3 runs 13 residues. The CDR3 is CASSLAGVNEQFF. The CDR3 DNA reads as TGTGCCAGCTCCCTAGCGGGAGTGAATGAGCAGTTCTTC.